Shown below are 14 T cell receptor beta chains from a single sample sequenced in a study of T-cell memory formation after mild COVID-19. TCRdb reprocessed the 5' RACE reads via MiXCR and lists one record per CDR3 protein. The sample includes about 350,000 distinct CDR3 sequences, roughly an eighth seen only once; the top ten take around a fifth. What was sequenced was PBMCs or a T cell subset sorted from them (not recorded which). These receptors were obtained from a man younger than 35 who had mild COVID-19 (a few samples of this study predate the infection). Cell type and time point are not known.

The chain employs TRBV29-1 and TRBJ2-1; 13 positions match TRBD2. The CDR3 totals 13 residues. Germline assignment: CDR1 SQVTM and CDR2 ANQGSEA. The junction had 7 bases not matched to a gene; V was cut back by 7 bases and J by 10 bases. This CDR3 is CSARTSGGEEQFF. DNA of the CDR3: TGCAGCGCACGGACTAGCGGGGGCGAGGAGCAGTTCTTC.

The chain combines TRBV5-1 with TRBJ2-5; 8 bases map to TRBD2. V shed 0 bases, J shed 4 bases, and the junction held 11 bases outside the gene matches. The V gene's germline CDR1 is SGHRS and CDR2 YFSETQ. This CDR3 contains 17 residues. As DNA, the CDR3 is TGCGCCAGCAGCTTGGATCCCCCCGGACTAGCACGAGAGACCCAGTACTTC. Amino acid sequence: CASSLDPPGLARETQYF.

CDR3 residues: CASSIHSLTAYEQYF. For the CDR3, the DNA is TGTGCCAGTAGTATCCACTCTCTGACGGCCTACGAGCAGTACTTC. The chain joins TRBV19 to TRBJ2-7; D remains ambiguous. Germline CDR1 reads LNHDA; CDR2 reads SQIVND (reference sequence). Trimming pared 3 bases from V and 2 bases from J, leaving 14 bases between. This CDR3 region has 15 residues.

This clonotype showed up just a few times. The chain recombines TRBV3-1 with TRBJ2-6; possibly TRBD2 for D (5 bases). The CDR3 is 15 residues long. Germline V gene sequence: CDR1 LGHDT, CDR2 YNNKEL (reference sequence). V dropped 3 bases and J dropped 2 bases, with 8 bases sitting between them. The CDR3 bases are TGTGCCAGCAGCCATTCGGGGACTGGGGCCAACGTCCTGACTTTC. Amino acid sequence: CASSHSGTGANVLTF. The whole variable domain, remainder taken from reference TRBV3-1 and TRBJ2-6, is DTAVSQTPKYLVTQMGNDKSIKCEQNLGHDTMYWYKQDSKKFLKIMFSYNNKELIINETVPNRFSPKSPDKAHLNLHINSLELGDSAVYFCASSHSGTGANVLTFGAGSRLTVL.

The count of this clonotype is one. The CDR3 is CSAIRSGQTYGYTF. The DNA for the CDR3 is TGCAGTGCTATCAGATCGGGACAGACCTATGGCTACACCTTC. V and J are TRBV20-1 and TRBJ1-2; TRBD1 matches 7 bases. The CDR3 extends over 14 amino acids. Germline values: CDR1 DFQATT, CDR2 SNEGSKA (reference sequence). Trimming removed 4 bases from V and 4 bases from J; junction bases left unmatched: 9.

This rearrangement joins TRBV9 to TRBJ1-3; D is ambiguous. Germline CDR1 and CDR2: SGDLS and YYNGEE. The V end was cut by 7 bases, the J end by 6 bases, with 11 bases between. The CDR3 length is 12 residues. CDR3 sequence (DNA): TGTGCCAGCCAACGGGAGCAAAACACCATATATTTT. Residues: CASQREQNTIYF.

This clonotype has ten or more counts. The rearrangement links TRBV5-5 to TRBJ1-1; D unclear. The CDR3 consists of 14 residues. The V end lost 2 bases, the J end lost 7 bases, and 15 bases lay between the germline ends. The germline V gene encodes CDR1 SGHKS and CDR2 YYEKEE (reference sequence). The CDR3 loop is CASSFGATTLEAFF. The CDR3 DNA follows: TGTGCCAGCAGCTTCGGAGCAACCACCCTTGAAGCTTTCTTT.

Details on this clonotype: Just one base apart from a much larger clone, this may be a read error. The chain has TRBV12-3 or TRBV12-4 and TRBJ1-4, with D hard to call. V was pared by 4 bases and J by 7 bases, with 13 bases between. This CDR3 has 14 amino acids. The CDR3 spells CASSSARQCEKLFF. CDR3 nucleotide sequence: TGTGCCAGCAGTTCAGCTCGGCAGTGTGAAAAACTGTTTTTT.

V usage is TRBV9 and J usage is TRBJ2-1; unclear D gene. Germline CDR1 is SGDLS and CDR2 is YYNGEE. CDR3 length: 13 residues. The germline V and J ends were trimmed by 3 bases and 5 bases, with 9 bases remaining between them. In DNA, the CDR3 is TGTGCCAGCAGCGCCCCACCCGACAATGAGCAGTTCTTC. This sequence encodes CASSAPPDNEQFF.

This clonotype appeared a few times. This chain connects TRBV4-1 to TRBJ2-5; D is unclear. There are 12 residues in the CDR3. The V gene lost 4 bases and the J gene lost 7 bases, with 10 bases spanning the gap. Germline values: CDR1 MGHRA, CDR2 YSYEKL. The CDR3 region is CASSRADGTQYF. CDR3 DNA sequence: TGCGCCAGCAGCCGAGCCGATGGGACCCAGTACTTC.

This clonotype was picked up a small number of times. The rearrangement uses TRBV7-2 and TRBJ1-6, with 9 bases lining up with TRBD1. Unmatched junction bases numbered 6, after V lost 6 bases and J lost 6 bases. Per germline, CDR1 SGHTA and CDR2 FQGNSA. CDR3 length: 15 residues. CDR3 sequence: CASRLGGQGNSPLHF. For the CDR3, the DNA is TGTGCCAGCAGACTAGGGGGACAGGGTAATTCACCCCTCCACTTT. Full variable domain (outside the CDR3, taken from reference TRBV7-2 and TRBJ1-6): GAGVSQSPSNKVTEKGKDVELRCDPISGHTALYWYRQSLGQGLEFLIYFQGNSAPDKSGLPSDRFSAERTGGSVSTLTIQRTQQEDSAVYLCASRLGGQGNSPLHFGNGTRLTVT.

The rearrangement uses TRBV20-1 and TRBJ2-7; TRBD2 matches 11 bases. CDR1 is DFQATT, CDR2 SNEGSKA, per germline (reference sequence). CDR3 length: 13 residues. Germline trimming cut 2 bases from V and 9 bases from J; bases unmatched to any gene: 6. The CDR3: CSARNQGLAVQYF. The CDR3, as DNA: TGCAGTGCTAGAAATCAGGGACTAGCGGTGCAGTACTTC.

In its sample, this clonotype was seen a few times. This chain uses TRBV2 with TRBJ1-5, with a weak D call TRBD1 (5 bases). CDR1 and CDR2 (germline): SNHLY, FYNNEI. Trimming removed 6 bases from V and 4 bases from J, with 13 bases in between. This CDR3 contains 14 residues. The CDR3 DNA reads TGTGCCAGCAGGCTGGGACTGAGGAATCAGCCCCAGCATTTT. This gives the protein CASRLGLRNQPQHF. Combining the CDR3 with reference TRBV2 and TRBJ1-5 gives the whole variable domain EPEVTQTPSHQVTQMGQEVILRCVPISNHLYFYWYRQILGQKVEFLVSFYNNEISEKSEIFDDQFSVERPDGSNFTLKIRSTKLEDSAMYFCASRLGLRNQPQHFGDGTRLSIL.

This clonotype was counted only a few times. This rearrangement joins TRBV20-1 to TRBJ2-7, with D perhaps matching TRBD1 or TRBD2 (5 bases each). This CDR3 contains 13 residues. V was shortened by 7 bases and J by 0 bases, with 13 bases between the two germline ends. The germline CDR1 and CDR2 sequences are DFQATT and SNEGSKA (reference sequence). The chain's CDR3 is CSVGQGDSYEQYF. CDR3 coding DNA: TGCAGTGTTGGCCAGGGAGACTCCTACGAGCAGTACTTC.